Each of the 13 T cell receptor beta chains below was sequenced from the same sample in a study of T-cell reconstitution after alpha-beta-depleted transplantation in children (dated by TCRdb to about 2016). Library prep was done by PCR. The run used an Illumina HiSeq 2500. To normalize quantification of the TCRbeta repertoire, the TCR libraries were built with molecular barcoding that relied on unique molecular identifiers. The public reads were reprocessed in TCRdb via fastp at Q25 and MiXCR, keeping in-frame beta chains. Records with the same CDR3 protein are collapsed into one entry carrying the most frequent genes and DNA. Here the sample has approximately 500,000 distinct CDR3 sequences; over 20% occur a single time. About 35% of the sample is held by the ten biggest clonotypes. Explained via the paper, the treatment or condition label denotes: allogeneic hematopoietic cell transplantation with graft depleted of TCRalphabeta T cells and CD19 B cells.

This specimen was PBMCs, taken before TCRalphabeta/CD19-depleted stem cell transplant. These receptor sequences come from a boy less than two years old with Wiskott-Aldrich syndrome, due to receive a stem cell transplant.

The chain is built from TRBV12-3 or TRBV12-4 and TRBJ2-2; D gene uncertain. Trimming cost V 6 bases and J 1 base, with 9 bases left between them. This CDR3 has 14 residues. CDR3 residues: CASRGTENTGELFF. The CDR3 nucleotides read TGTGCCAGCAGAGGCACAGAGAACACCGGGGAGCTGTTTTTT.

The gene calls are TRBV20-1 and TRBJ2-3; 11 positions agree with TRBD2. This CDR3 has 15 amino acids. Per germline, CDR1 DFQATT and CDR2 SNEGSKA (reference sequence). V shed 6 bases, J shed 4 bases, and the junction held 9 bases outside the gene matches. CDR3 bases: TGCAGTGCCGATATTCCTAGCGGGAGGCCAGATACGCAGTATTTT. It translates to CSADIPSGRPDTQYF.

This clonotype was found a few times. J is TRBJ2-5 and V is TRBV10-2; D perhaps matches TRBD1 (6 bases). The CDR3 runs to 14 residues. The germline V gene has CDR1 WSHSY and CDR2 SAAADI. V lost 2 bases and J lost 5, with 12 bases in between. The DNA for the CDR3 is TGCGCCAGCAGTGAGCCAGGGGAGTCGGAGACCCAGTACTTC. Its protein product is CASSEPGESETQYF.

This clonotype was found a few times. This chain connects TRBV20-1 to TRBJ2-1, with a weak D call TRBD1 (5 bases). Deletions cut 3 bases from V and 15 bases from J, with 18 bases between. Germline CDR1 reads DFQATT; CDR2 reads SNEGSKA (reference sequence). This CDR3 has 12 residues. CDR3 coding DNA: TGCAGTGCTAGTGACGGACAAGGTCGTTGGTTCTTC. It translates to CSASDGQGRWFF.

This clonotype was detected only once. This chain joins TRBV20-1 and TRBJ2-5, with 12 bases lining up with TRBD2. J was trimmed by 5 bases and V by 6 bases; bases with no gene match: 7. CDR1 DFQATT and CDR2 SNEGSKA come from the germline V gene (reference sequence). The CDR3 totals 14 residues. CDR3 protein: CSARLAGASETQYF. The CDR3 bases are TGCAGTGCCAGACTAGCGGGAGCGTCTGAGACCCAGTACTTC.

The V and J genes are TRBV29-1 and TRBJ2-3; D is unclear. The germline gives CDR1 SQVTM, CDR2 ANQGSEA. V lost 6 bases, J lost 5 bases, and 9 bases lay in between. The CDR3 covers 11 residues. The CDR3 DNA is TGCAGCGTCCTAAAGGGAGATACGCAGTATTTT. This translates into CSVLKGDTQYF.

This clonotype was detected only a few times. The rearrangement joins TRBV28 to TRBJ1-2; D not certain. Per the germline V gene, CDR1 is MDHEN and CDR2 is SYDVKM. The CDR3 totals 15 residues. Trimming removed 5 bases at V and 8 bases at J, with 21 bases between. The CDR3 bases are TGTGCCAGCAGTCCGCGGCGGGCAGTATGGTCCGGCTACACCTTC. Translated, it gives CASSPRRAVWSGYTF.

This rearrangement joins TRBV5-1 to TRBJ1-1; D gene unclear. Germline CDR1 and CDR2: SGHRS and YFSETQ. Trimming removed 6 bases at V and 1 base at J, with 4 bases between. The CDR3 has 11 residues. This CDR3 reads CASTGNTEAFF. The CDR3, as DNA: TGCGCCAGCACAGGGAACACTGAAGCTTTCTTT. Full variable domain (outside the CDR3, taken from reference TRBV5-1 and TRBJ1-1): KAGVTQTPRYLIKTRGQQVTLSCSPISGHRSVSWYQQTPGQGLQFLFEYFSETQRNKGNFPGRFSGRQFSNSRSEMNVSTLELGDSALYLCASTGNTEAFFGQGTRLTVV.

This chain uses TRBV18 with TRBJ1-1; TRBD1 matches at 9 bases. CDR3 size: 15 residues. V lost 6 bases, J lost 5 bases, and 10 bases stayed unmatched. Germline CDR1 and CDR2: KGHSH and LQKENI. The CDR3 sequence is CASSPTGTGRTEAFF. In DNA form, the CDR3 reads TGTGCCAGCTCGCCTACCGGGACAGGGAGGACTGAAGCTTTCTTT.

The rearrangement uses TRBV10-3 and TRBJ2-7; D remains unclear. V dropped 8 bases and J dropped 4 bases, with 15 bases sitting between them. Germline V gene data show CDR1 as ENHRY and CDR2 as SYGVKD. The CDR3 sequence is 13 residues long. CDR3 DNA sequence: TGTGCCATCGCAAGGAACTCCTTATACGAGCAGTACTTC. This sequence encodes CAIARNSLYEQYF.

CDR3 DNA: TGTGCCACCAGTGGGCCGGGTCCTCGCTCCTACAATGAGCAGTTCTTC. Encoded protein: CATSGPGPRSYNEQFF. The chain is built from TRBV24-1 and TRBJ2-1; D unclear. V dropped 5 bases and J dropped 0 bases, with 13 bases sitting between them. The CDR3 contains 16 residues. Germline V gene sequence: CDR1 KGHDR, CDR2 SFDVKD.

This clonotype was picked up a small number of times. The gene calls are TRBV7-2 and TRBJ2-7, with D perhaps assigned TRBD1 or TRBD2 (5 bases each). The CDR3 runs to 15 residues. Germline V gives CDR1 SGHTA, CDR2 FQGNSA. V shed 5 bases and J shed 2 bases, with 16 bases lying between them. CDR3 sequence reads: CASSLLTGTTYEQYF. For the CDR3, the DNA is TGTGCCAGCAGCCTTTTAACCGGGACCACCTACGAGCAGTACTTC. Full variable domain (outside the CDR3, taken from reference TRBV7-2 and TRBJ2-7): GAGVSQSPSNKVTEKGKDVELRCDPISGHTALYWYRQSLGQGLEFLIYFQGNSAPDKSGLPSDRFSAERTGGSVSTLTIQRTQQEDSAVYLCASSLLTGTTYEQYFGPGTRLTVT.

This clonotype was found a few times. CDR3 sequence reads: CSGERFNEKLFF. CDR3 in DNA: TGCAGTGGGGAACGGTTTAATGAAAAACTGTTTTTT. This chain links TRBV20-1 with TRBJ1-4; D is ambiguous. V gave up 7 bases and J gave up 4 bases, with 10 bases separating them. The CDR3 is 12 amino acids. CDR1 is DFQATT and CDR2 is SNEGSKA in the germline V gene (reference sequence).